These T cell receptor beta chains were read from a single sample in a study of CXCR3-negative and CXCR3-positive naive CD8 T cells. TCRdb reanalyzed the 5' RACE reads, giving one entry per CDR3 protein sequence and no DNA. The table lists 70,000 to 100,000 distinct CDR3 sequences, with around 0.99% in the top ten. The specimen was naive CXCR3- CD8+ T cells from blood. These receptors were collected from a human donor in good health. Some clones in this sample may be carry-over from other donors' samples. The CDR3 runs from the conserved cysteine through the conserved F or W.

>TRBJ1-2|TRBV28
CASKDGGDYGYTF
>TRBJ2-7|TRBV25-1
CASSDAFSYEQYF
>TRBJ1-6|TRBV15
CATSTYPISPNSPLHF
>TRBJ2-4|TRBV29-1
CSVWGSAKNIQYF
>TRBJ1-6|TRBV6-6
CASSYSPADYNSPLHF
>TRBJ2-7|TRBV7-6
CASSLAAGEVSTYEQYF
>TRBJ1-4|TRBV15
CATRDRTGPEELFF
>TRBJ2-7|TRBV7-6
CASSGVPVSEQYF
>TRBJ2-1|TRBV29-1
CSVDADNEQFF
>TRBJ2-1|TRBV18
CASSPTGQGSLYNEQFF
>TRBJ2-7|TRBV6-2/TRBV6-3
CASSYSGGLALTYEQYF
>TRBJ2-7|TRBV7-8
CASSPGVYQYF
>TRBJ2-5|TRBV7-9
CASSNPSPGRREETQYF
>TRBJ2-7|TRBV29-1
CSVTAPLGEQYF
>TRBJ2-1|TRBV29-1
CSVLDRDSYNEQFF
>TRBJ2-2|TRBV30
CAWSEGYTGELFF
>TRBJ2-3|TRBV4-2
CASSQVGAATDTQYF
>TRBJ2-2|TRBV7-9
CASSFEIGTGIGELFF
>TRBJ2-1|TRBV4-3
CASSHGGWAGLAYNEQFF
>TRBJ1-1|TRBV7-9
CASTSVYTEAFF
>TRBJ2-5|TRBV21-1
CASRTLGQGLGRETQYF
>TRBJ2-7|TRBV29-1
CSVDEGPYEQYF
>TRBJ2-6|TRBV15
CATSRETSGANVLTF
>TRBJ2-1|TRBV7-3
CASSLAAGHYNEQFF
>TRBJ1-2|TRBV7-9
CASSLGGQGVYGYTF
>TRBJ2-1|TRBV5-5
CASSSPSGVGFEQFF
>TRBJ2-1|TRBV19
CASSIEQSNEQFF
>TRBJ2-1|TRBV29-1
CSVEEGSTSSYNEQFF
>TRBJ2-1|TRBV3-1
CASSPQGNEQFF
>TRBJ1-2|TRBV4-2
CASSQDYAGNYGYTF
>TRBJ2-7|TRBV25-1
CASSEYLYEQYF
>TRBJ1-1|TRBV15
CATSREDVAGAFF
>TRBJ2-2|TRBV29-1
CSVEDRIGLFF
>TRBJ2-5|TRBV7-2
CASRLAAQETQYF
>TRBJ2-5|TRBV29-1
CSVDSGQQQETQYF
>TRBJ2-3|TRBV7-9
CASSWDSRTSTDTQYF
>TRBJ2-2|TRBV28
CASSLWEVRGLTGELFF
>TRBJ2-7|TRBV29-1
CSVEEELSDEQYF
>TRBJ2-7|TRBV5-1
CASSSGPAGGSYEQYF
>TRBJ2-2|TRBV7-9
CASSPREVGTTGELFF
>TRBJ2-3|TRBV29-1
CSVEVEGVDTQYF
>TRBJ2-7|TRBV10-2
CASSEGQAWEQYF
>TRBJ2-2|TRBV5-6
CASSLAMAGDTGELFF
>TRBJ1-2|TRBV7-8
CASSLAGGAPGYGYTF
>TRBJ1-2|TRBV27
CASRTGGGGYGYTF
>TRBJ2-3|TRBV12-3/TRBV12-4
CASDPLLGGYGTDTQYF
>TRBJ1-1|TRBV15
CATSRGGGGTEAFF
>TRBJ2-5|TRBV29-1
CSVDFLQGIGETQYF
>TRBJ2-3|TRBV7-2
CASSATWDTQYF
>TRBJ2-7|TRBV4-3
CASSQELWYSYEQYF